What follows are 27 T cell receptor beta chains derived from one specimen sequenced in a study of shared clonotypes between healthy human individuals. Clones were read by immunoSEQ multiplex PCR, and TCRdb kept only the in-frame ones, dropping some. Altogether about 2.3 million clones are present, under 95% being singletons, with the ten largest covering 0.3% to 0.45%. Sequencing was performed on naive CD4+ T cells from PBMCs. As to subset: CD45RA+ positively selected. The receptor set was obtained from a man younger than 35 in good health. Some clones in this sample may be carry-over from other donors' samples.

The chain joins TRBV2 to TRBJ2-7; 7 positions agree with TRBD2. Germline CDR1 and CDR2: SNHLY and FYNNEI. The CDR3 length is 14 residues. V was clipped by 4 bases and J by 6 bases; unmatched bases: 9. The CDR3 is CASSVVPGGAEQYF. The CDR3 DNA is TGTGCCAGCAGTGTGGTCCCGGGGGGTGCCGAGCAGTACTTC.

The chain uses TRBV5-1 and TRBJ2-2; 7 nucleotides line up with TRBD2. Germline V lookup: CDR1 SGHRS, CDR2 YFSETQ. This CDR3 has 17 residues. V lost 0 bases and J lost 0; bases outside the gene matches: 5. DNA for the CDR3: TGCGCCAGCAGCTTGGTTAGCGGGTATACGAACACCGGGGAGCTGTTTTTT. As protein: CASSLVSGYTNTGELFF.

This sequence joins TRBV7-9 and TRBJ2-5; TRBD2 agrees at 9 bases. Germline CDR1 is SEHNR and CDR2 is FQNEAQ (reference sequence). There are 15 residues in the CDR3. Trimming cost V 5 bases and J 5 bases; bases outside gene matches: 9. CDR3 DNA sequence: TGTGCCAGCAGCCTATTAGCGGGAGTAGGGGAGACCCAGTACTTC. As protein: CASSLLAGVGETQYF.

CDR3 sequence: CSYILAGGSTDTQYF. The DNA for the CDR3 is TGCAGCTACATACTAGCGGGAGGAAGCACAGATACGCAGTATTTT. The rearrangement links TRBV29-1 to TRBJ2-3; 12 positions agree with TRBD2. J was trimmed by 0 bases and V by 8 bases; bases with no gene match: 6. Germline-derived CDR1 and CDR2 are SQVTM and ANQGSEA. The CDR3 loop spans 15 amino acids.

V is TRBV5-4 and J is TRBJ1-3; unclear D gene. The CDR3 runs to 15 residues. Germline loops: CDR1 SGHNT, CDR2 YYREEE (reference sequence). The V and J ends lost 1 base and 0 bases respectively, with 8 bases between them. DNA for the CDR3: TGTGCCAGCAGCTTGAAGAAGTCCTCTGGAAACACCATATATTTT. It specifies CASSLKKSSGNTIYF.

The genes are TRBV29-1 and TRBJ1-1, with D hard to call. V was cut by 4 bases and J by 11 bases, with 17 bases left in between. There are 12 residues in the CDR3. CDR1 and CDR2 from the germline V gene are SQVTM and ANQGSEA. In nucleotides, the CDR3 is TGCAGCGTTGGGAAAGGGTCAGCCCAGGCTTTCTTT. Residues: CSVGKGSAQAFF.

The J gene is TRBJ2-7, the V gene TRBV7-8; 10 positions agree with TRBD2. The CDR3 is 15 residues long. The V gene end was trimmed by 2 bases and the J gene end by 2 bases; junction bases not matched to a gene: 3. CDR1 SGHVS and CDR2 FQNEAQ come from the germline V gene. The CDR3 protein is CASSLKAGGPYEQYF. As DNA, the CDR3 is TGTGCCAGCAGCTTAAAAGCGGGAGGGCCCTACGAGCAGTACTTC. The variable domain in full, completed from reference TRBV7-8 and TRBJ2-7, reads GAGVSQSPRYKVAKRGQDVALRCDPISGHVSLFWYQQALGQGPEFLTYFQNEAQLDKSGLPSDRFFAERPEGSVSTLKIQRTQQEDSAVYLCASSLKAGGPYEQYFGPGTRLTVT.

V usage is TRBV19 and J usage is TRBJ1-4, with 11 bases aligning to TRBD1. V lost 3 bases to trimming and J lost 6 bases; unmatched junction nucleotides: 3. The CDR3 consists of 15 residues. The V gene's germline CDR1 is LNHDA and CDR2 SQIVND (reference sequence). In DNA form, the CDR3 reads TGTGCCAGTAGTATGGGACAGGGGGAGGATGAAAAACTGTTTTTT. Translation: CASSMGQGEDEKLFF.

This clone was recorded a few times. The chain combines TRBV16 with TRBJ1-5; perhaps TRBD1 as D (5 bases). The CDR3 sequence is 13 residues long. CDR1 KGHSY and CDR2 FQNENV come from the germline V gene. Trimming left V 10 bases short and J 6 bases short, with 16 bases between. CDR3 bases: TGTGCCACCCAGCGGGGGGTTGGTCAGCCCCAGCATTTT. Translation gives CATQRGVGQPQHF.

The chain joins TRBV9 to TRBJ2-3, with 7 bases lining up with TRBD2. J lost 3 bases, V lost 6 bases, and 10 bases had no gene match. There are 15 residues in the CDR3. In germline, CDR1 is SGDLS, CDR2 YYNGEE. CDR3 sequence: CASTKGLSQTDTQYF. CDR3 DNA: TGTGCCAGCACCAAGGGACTATCCCAGACAGATACGCAGTATTTT. The whole variable domain, remainder taken from reference TRBV9 and TRBJ2-3, is DSGVTQTPKHLITATGQRVTLRCSPRSGDLSVYWYQQSLDQGLQFLIQYYNGEERAKGNILERFSAQQFPDLHSELNLSSLELGDSALYFCASTKGLSQTDTQYFGPGTRLTVL.

The chain employs TRBV6-6 and TRBJ2-7, with a weak D call TRBD2 (6 bases). Trimming shortened V by 6 bases and J by 2 bases, and 11 bases separated the two germline ends. Germline V gene data show CDR1 as MNHNY and CDR2 as SVGAGI (reference sequence). The CDR3 sequence is 13 residues long. The CDR3 nucleotides are TGTGCCAGCAGGGACGGGGGAGCCTACGAGCAGTACTTC. Translating gives CASRDGGAYEQYF.

The gene calls are TRBV19 and TRBJ2-1; TRBD1 is a possible D gene (5 bases). The CDR3 loop spans 14 amino acids. The ends were cut back, 7 bases at V and 10 bases at J, with 20 bases in the middle. The germline gives CDR1 LNHDA, CDR2 SQIVND (reference sequence). This CDR3 is CASTQRGSRDEQFF. The CDR3, as DNA: TGTGCCAGTACCCAAAGGGGTAGCCGCGACGAGCAGTTCTTC. The entire variable domain, with the rest obtained from reference TRBV19 and TRBJ2-1, is as follows: DGGITQSPKYLFRKEGQNVTLSCEQNLNHDAMYWYRQDPGQGLRLIYYSQIVNDFQKGDIAEGYSVSREKKESFPLTVTSAQKNPTAFYLCASTQRGSRDEQFFGPGTRLTVL.

The chain employs TRBV19 and TRBJ2-7, with TRBD2 matching 9 bases. This CDR3 contains 14 residues. Germline values: CDR1 LNHDA, CDR2 SQIVND (reference sequence). The J segment lost 6 bases and the V segment lost 4 bases, leaving 7 bases of the junction unmatched. This chain's CDR3 is CASSTRGRAGEQYF. The CDR3 DNA follows: TGTGCCAGTAGTACTCGCGGGAGGGCTGGCGAGCAGTACTTC. The variable domain in full, completed from reference TRBV19 and TRBJ2-7, reads DGGITQSPKYLFRKEGQNVTLSCEQNLNHDAMYWYRQDPGQGLRLIYYSQIVNDFQKGDIAEGYSVSREKKESFPLTVTSAQKNPTAFYLCASSTRGRAGEQYFGPGTRLTVT.

J is TRBJ2-3 and V is TRBV18; 7 nucleotides match TRBD1. The CDR3 runs 14 residues. Per the germline V gene, CDR1 is KGHSH and CDR2 is LQKENI. V shed 6 bases and J 5 bases; nucleotides not matched to a gene: 8. The CDR3 is CASSDTTGEDTQYF. The CDR3 DNA reads TGTGCCAGCTCCGACACAACAGGGGAAGATACGCAGTATTTT. The full variable domain, its missing parts supplied by reference TRBV18 and TRBJ2-3, is NAGVMQNPRHLVRRRGQEARLRCSPMKGHSHVYWYRQLPEEGLKFMVYLQKENIIDESGMPKERFSAEFPKEGPSILRIQQVVRGDSAAYFCASSDTTGEDTQYFGPGTRLTVL.

The chain has TRBV25-1 and TRBJ2-5; 7 bases are a match to TRBD1. The last part of the DNA fits TRBJ2-7 better; the J call may be wrong. Germline V gives CDR1 MGHDK, CDR2 SYGVNS. The CDR3 length is 15 residues. CDR3 nucleotide sequence: TGTGCCAGCAGTGAATTTGGGACAGCAACCTACGAGCAGTACTTC. Amino acid sequence: CASSEFGTATYEQYF.

The chain employs TRBV4-3 and TRBJ2-5, with 11 nucleotides matching TRBD2. J was trimmed by 5 bases and V by 0 bases; bases with no gene match: 8. The CDR3 consists of 17 residues. In germline, CDR1 is LGHNA, CDR2 YSLEER. CDR3 protein: CASSQESSGRAGETQYF. DNA for the CDR3: TGCGCCAGCAGCCAAGAGAGTAGCGGGAGGGCCGGGGAGACCCAGTACTTC.

As regards this clone: The same CDR3 can be traced to other DNA sequences in this sample. The V gene is TRBV2, the J gene TRBJ1-5; possible D gene TRBD1, 5 bases. The CDR3 sequence is 13 residues long. The ends were cut back, 4 bases at V and 1 base at J, with 5 bases in the middle. CDR1 and CDR2 from the germline V gene are SNHLY and FYNNEI. CDR3 sequence reads: CASSGQSNQPQHF. CDR3 bases: TGTGCCAGCAGTGGACAGAGCAATCAGCCCCAGCATTTT.

The J gene is TRBJ2-2, the V gene TRBV5-1, with D hard to call. The CDR3 runs 12 residues. From germline, CDR1 is SGHRS and CDR2 YFSETQ. V lost 4 bases and J lost 6, with 7 bases in between. As DNA, the CDR3 is TGCGCCAGCAGCCTACCCCCCGGGGAGCTGTTTTTT. The encoded protein is CASSLPPGELFF.

V and J are TRBV18 and TRBJ2-2; tentatively, D is TRBD1 (5 bases). Per the germline V gene, CDR1 is KGHSH and CDR2 is LQKENI. V lost 2 bases and J lost 3, with 10 bases in between. The CDR3 sequence is 15 residues long. The CDR3 region has the DNA TGTGCCAGCTCACCATTTACAGGATACACCGGGGAGCTGTTTTTT. Its protein product is CASSPFTGYTGELFF. Full variable domain (outside the CDR3, taken from reference TRBV18 and TRBJ2-2): NAGVMQNPRHLVRRRGQEARLRCSPMKGHSHVYWYRQLPEEGLKFMVYLQKENIIDESGMPKERFSAEFPKEGPSILRIQQVVRGDSAAYFCASSPFTGYTGELFFGEGSRLTVL.

This chain joins TRBV7-3 and TRBJ2-1, with D unresolved. In germline, CDR1 is SGHTA, CDR2 FQGTGA. Trimming pared 5 bases from V and 9 bases from J, leaving 11 bases between. This CDR3 has 12 residues. The CDR3 loop reads CASSPRLGEQFF. The CDR3 DNA reads TGTGCCAGCAGCCCACGCCTCGGTGAGCAGTTCTTC.

The rearrangement uses TRBV7-2 and TRBJ2-2, with 8 bases lining up with TRBD2. The germline V gene encodes CDR1 SGHTA and CDR2 FQGNSA. This CDR3 has 16 amino acids. V shed 4 bases, J shed 3 bases, and the junction held 7 bases outside the gene matches. Here the CDR3 DNA reads TGTGCCAGCAGCTCCCCGGGGGGGTATGACACCGGGGAGCTGTTTTTT. This encodes CASSSPGGYDTGELFF. The full variable domain, rest sourced from reference TRBV7-2 and TRBJ2-2, is GAGVSQSPSNKVTEKGKDVELRCDPISGHTALYWYRQSLGQGLEFLIYFQGNSAPDKSGLPSDRFSAERTGGSVSTLTIQRTQQEDSAVYLCASSSPGGYDTGELFFGEGSRLTVL.

The V gene is TRBV27, the J gene TRBJ2-3; D possibly corresponds to TRBD2 (6 bases). Germline V gene lookup returns CDR1 MNHEY and CDR2 SMNVEV (reference sequence). Trimming took 6 bases from V and 2 from J, leaving 15 bases between them. This CDR3 has 15 residues. The CDR3 DNA reads TGTGCCAGCAGGACTAGATCAACGTCCACAGATACGCAGTATTTT. Encoded protein: CASRTRSTSTDTQYF.

The genes are TRBV5-4 and TRBJ1-1; no firm D call. The CDR3 consists of 13 residues. The germline CDR1 and CDR2 sequences are SGHNT and YYREEE (reference sequence). The germline V and J ends were trimmed by 4 bases and 4 bases, with 11 bases remaining between them. The chain's CDR3 is CASSPRAGTEAFF. CDR3 bases: TGTGCCAGCAGCCCGCGGGCGGGCACTGAAGCTTTCTTT.

The V and J genes are TRBV7-8 and TRBJ2-5; 11 bases fit TRBD2. Trimming removed 6 bases from V and 5 bases from J; junction bases left unmatched: 14. This CDR3 contains 17 residues. Looked up from germline, CDR1 is SGHVS and CDR2 is FQNEAQ. CDR3: CASSFGQLAGVGETQYF. DNA for the CDR3: TGTGCCAGCAGTTTTGGGCAACTAGCGGGAGTTGGGGAGACCCAGTACTTC.

The chain is built from TRBV18 and TRBJ2-2, with 13 nucleotides matching TRBD2. Trimming took 2 bases from V and 11 from J; bases not matched to a gene: 2. This CDR3 spans 14 amino acids. Germline assignment: CDR1 KGHSH and CDR2 LQKENI. CDR3 residues: CASSPRLAGGELFF. The CDR3, as DNA: TGTGCCAGCTCACCAAGACTAGCGGGAGGTGAGCTGTTTTTT.

The chain couples TRBV5-1 to TRBJ2-5; 9 bases fit TRBD2. V was clipped by 6 bases and J by 4 bases; unmatched bases: 10. The CDR3 consists of 15 residues. The germline CDR1 and CDR2 sequences are SGHRS and YFSETQ. CDR3 sequence reads: CASTFSGSWGETQYF. In nucleotides, the CDR3 is TGCGCCAGCACCTTTAGCGGGAGCTGGGGAGAGACCCAGTACTTC.

This chain uses TRBV30 with TRBJ1-6; D not certain. Trimming took off 0 bases at V and 0 bases at J, with 6 bases between the two ends. The germline CDR1 and CDR2 sequences are GTSNPN and SVGIG (reference sequence). The CDR3 runs 15 residues. The chain's CDR3 is CAWSVLSSYNSPLHF. DNA for the CDR3: TGTGCCTGGAGTGTACTAAGCTCCTATAATTCACCCCTCCACTTT.